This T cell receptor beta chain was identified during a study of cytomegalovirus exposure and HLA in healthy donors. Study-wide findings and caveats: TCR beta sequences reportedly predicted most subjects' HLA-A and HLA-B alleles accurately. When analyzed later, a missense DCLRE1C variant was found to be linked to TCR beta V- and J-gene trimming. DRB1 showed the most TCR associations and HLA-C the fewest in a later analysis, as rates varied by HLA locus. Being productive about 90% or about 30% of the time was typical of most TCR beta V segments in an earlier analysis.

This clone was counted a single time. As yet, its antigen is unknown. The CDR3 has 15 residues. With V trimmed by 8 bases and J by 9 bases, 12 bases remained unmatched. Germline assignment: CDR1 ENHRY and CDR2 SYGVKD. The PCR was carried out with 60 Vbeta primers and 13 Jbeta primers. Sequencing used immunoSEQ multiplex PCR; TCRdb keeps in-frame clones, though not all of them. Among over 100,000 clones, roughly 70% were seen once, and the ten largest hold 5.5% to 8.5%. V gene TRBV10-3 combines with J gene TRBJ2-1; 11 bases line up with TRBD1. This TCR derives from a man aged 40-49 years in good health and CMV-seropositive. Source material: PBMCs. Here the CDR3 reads CAIWTGGGRASEQFF. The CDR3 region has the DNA TGTGCCATCTGGACAGGGGGCGGGAGGGCCAGTGAGCAGTTCTTC.